This is a list of T cell receptor beta chains from one sample in a study of T cell responses to AZD1222 COVID-19 vaccine. Produced via immunoSEQ multiplex PCR; TCRdb's table is partial and in-frame only. This table has 100,000 to 140,000 clones, approximately 90% appearing once. The input for sequencing was peripheral blood, taken 28 days after the second AZD1222 dose. The receptors here all came from an adult who received the AZD1222 COVID-19 vaccine. Each CDR3 is given with its conserved first and last residue. The D gene is left open where the match is weak. Part of the rows lack a size; the others show once, few, many or a class for expanded clones.

NA	NA	TRBV4-1	TRBJ1-4	TGCGCCAGCAGCCCGCGACAAGGATCCGAAAAACTGTTTTTT	CASSPRQGSEKLFF
TRBD2	NA	TRBV19	TRBJ2-1	TGTGCCAGTAGGCCACTAGCGCTAACCTACAATGAGCAGTTCTTC	CASRPLALTYNEQFF
NA	NA	TRBV6-4	TRBJ1-2	TGTGCCAGCAGTGACTCCACGACTGGCTACACCTTC	CASSDSTTGYTF
NA	once	TRBV7-9	TRBJ1-6	TGTGCCAGCAGCGATGGACAGCGAGATAATTCACCCCTCCACTTT	CASSDGQRDNSPLHF
NA	NA	TRBV7-3	TRBJ2-1	TGTGCCAGCAGCTTAGATCCCGGGACACCGGTATTCTTC	CASSLDPGTPVFF
NA	NA	TRBV28	TRBJ1-5	TGTGCCAGCAGTCAGCCCCGGCGGGATCAGCCCCAGCATTTT	CASSQPRRDQPQHF
NA	NA	TRBV24-1	TRBJ1-2	TGTGCCACCAGTGATTCTGACAGACCTCGGCGGGGCTACACCTTC	CATSDSDRPRRGYTF
NA	NA	TRBV7-9	TRBJ1-1	TGTGCCAGCAGCTTATCCCCCCAGGACACTGAAGCTTTCTTT	CASSLSPQDTEAFF
NA	NA	TRBV12-3/TRBV12-4	TRBJ2-5	TGTGCCAGCAGTCCTAGACCGGGGACCCAGTACTTC	CASSPRPGTQYF
TRBD1	NA	TRBV2	TRBJ1-3	TGTGCCAGCAGTGAAGTGGGGACAGAATTTGGAAACACCATATATTTT	CASSEVGTEFGNTIYF
TRBD1	NA	TRBV7-9	TRBJ2-2	TGTGCCAGCAGCCGACAGGGGGCTGGTACCGGGGAGCTGTTTTTT	CASSRQGAGTGELFF
NA	once	TRBV4-1	TRBJ1-1	TGCGCCAGCAGCCAAGAAACCCTCAGGAGGCCGGTGGCTTTCTTT	CASSQETLRRPVAFF
NA	NA	TRBV19	TRBJ2-1	TGTGCCAGTAGTATAGCGGCCATGGAGAATGAGCAGTTCTTC	CASSIAAMENEQFF
NA	NA	TRBV5-5	TRBJ2-1	TGTGCCAGCAGCTTGGCGGGGGACTACAATGAGCAGTTCTTC	CASSLAGDYNEQFF
NA	NA	TRBV3-1/TRBV3-2	TRBJ2-3	TGTGCCAGCAGCCAGCCCTCTAGGTCGGATACGCAGTATTTT	CASSQPSRSDTQYF
NA	NA	TRBV7-9	TRBJ2-7	TGTGCCAGCAGCTTAGACAGATCTAGGGACGAGCAGTACTTC	CASSLDRSRDEQYF
NA	NA	TRBV28	TRBJ1-2	TGTGCCAGCAGTACTAATGGCTACACCTTC	CASSTNGYTF
NA	NA	TRBV19	TRBJ1-3	TGTGCCAGTACCCCCACGAGCTCTGGAAACACCATATATTTT	CASTPTSSGNTIYF
NA	once	TRBV6-5	TRBJ1-4	TGTGCCAGCAGCAGTACCTGGCTGTCTAATGAAAAACTGTTTTTT	CASSSTWLSNEKLFF
TRBD1	NA	TRBV28	TRBJ1-1	TGTGCCAGCAGTTATCCTTCGACAGGGATGAACACTGAAGCTTTCTTT	CASSYPSTGMNTEAFF
TRBD1	NA	TRBV23-1	TRBJ1-5	TGCGCCAGCAGTCAATGGACAGGGGTGGCGCAGAATCAGCCCCAGCATTTT	CASSQWTGVAQNQPQHF
NA	many	TRBV4-1	TRBJ1-6	TGCGCCAGCAGCCAAGGGTCACAGTATAATTCACCCCTCCACTTT	CASSQGSQYNSPLHF
NA	NA	TRBV18	TRBJ1-3	TGTGCCAGCTCACTCACGACCGTTGCACCGTCTGGAAACACCATATATTTT	CASSLTTVAPSGNTIYF
NA	NA	TRBV4-1	TRBJ1-1	TGCGCCAGCAGCCAATTAACTTTGTCCAGGAACACTGAAGCTTTCTTT	CASSQLTLSRNTEAFF
TRBD1	NA	TRBV18	TRBJ2-7	TGTGCCAGCTCACCACCGGACAGGGGCTACGAGCAGTACTTC	CASSPPDRGYEQYF
NA	few	TRBV9	TRBJ1-1	TGTGCCAGCAGCCTGCGGGTGGGGGGAGGCACTGAAGCTTTCTTT	CASSLRVGGGTEAFF
NA	NA	TRBV19	TRBJ1-6	TGTGCCAGTACTGGACAGAGAGCCAGGGATTCACCCCTCCACTTT	CASTGQRARDSPLHF
NA	NA	TRBV7-8	TRBJ1-1	TGTGCCAGCAGAGAGGGACGGCCGAACACTGAAGCTTTCTTT	CASREGRPNTEAFF
TRBD1	NA	TRBV19	TRBJ1-5	TGTGCCAGTAGTGGGACAGGGGGCAATCAGCCCCAGCATTTT	CASSGTGGNQPQHF
NA	NA	TRBV19	TRBJ1-6	TGTGCCAGTAGAGTAGGGAATTCACCCCTCCACTTT	CASRVGNSPLHF
NA	NA	TRBV6-5	TRBJ2-3	TGTGCCAGCAGTACCAACTATTTCGATACGCAGTATTTT	CASSTNYFDTQYF
NA	NA	TRBV19	TRBJ1-1	TGTGCCAGTAGTATAGCGAGTGAGAGCAGAGAAGCTTTCTTT	CASSIASESREAFF
NA	NA	TRBV10-1	TRBJ2-2	TGCGCCAGCAGTGGACAGTACACCGGGGAGCTGTTTTTT	CASSGQYTGELFF
NA	NA	TRBV19	TRBJ1-2	TGTGCCAGTAGTATCGTCGGAAGCCATGGCTACACCTTC	CASSIVGSHGYTF
TRBD1	once	TRBV18	TRBJ1-2	TGTGCCAGCTCGCCTACAGGGGTGGACTATGGCTACACCTTC	CASSPTGVDYGYTF
NA	NA	TRBV9	TRBJ1-2	TGTGCCAGCAGCCCCGACCCGCGCGGGCAGTACTATGGCTACACCTTC	CASSPDPRGQYYGYTF
TRBD2	once	TRBV13	TRBJ2-3	TGTGCCAGCAGCTCGAGGACTAGCGGGAAGTGGGATACGCAGTATTTT	CASSSRTSGKWDTQYF
NA	NA	TRBV10-3	TRBJ2-7	TGTGCCTTCTCCGGTTTCTACGAGCAGTACTTC	CAFSGFYEQYF
TRBD1	NA	TRBV5-1	TRBJ2-7	TGCGCCAGCAGTAAGGGACAGGGTTACTCCTACGAGCAGTACTTC	CASSKGQGYSYEQYF
NA	once	TRBV12-5	TRBJ1-1	TGTGCTAGTGGTCCAGTGGGGCCGAACACTGAAGCTTTCTTT	CASGPVGPNTEAFF
TRBD1	NA	TRBV9	TRBJ1-6	TGTGCCAGCAGCCCAACAGGGGGGCCCTCCTATAATTCACCCCTCCACTTT	CASSPTGGPSYNSPLHF
TRBD2	NA	TRBV29-1	TRBJ2-7	TGCAGCGTTGGATTACTAGCGGGAGAAAACGAGCAGTACTTC	CSVGLLAGENEQYF
NA	NA	TRBV28	TRBJ1-3	TGTGCCAGCAGTTTAGGGGCCCTCTCTGGAAACACCATATATTTT	CASSLGALSGNTIYF
TRBD2	NA	TRBV24-1	TRBJ2-1	TGTGCCACCAGTGATTTAGAGGGAGGGCCGTATAATGAGCAGTTCTTC	CATSDLEGGPYNEQFF
TRBD1	NA	TRBV28	TRBJ1-2	TGTGCCAGCATACCCCCGGGACAGGGCGGGAGGTGGTATGGCTACACCTTC	CASIPPGQGGRWYGYTF
NA	NA	TRBV7-9	TRBJ1-2	TGTGCCAGCAGAGGGGCCGGGACAACTAACTTTGGCTACACCTTC	CASRGAGTTNFGYTF
NA	NA	TRBV19	TRBJ1-2	TGTGCCAGTAGTATAGCGGCAGCAGGAGGCTACACCTTC	CASSIAAAGGYTF